This T cell receptor beta chain was observed in a study of cytomegalovirus exposure and HLA in healthy donors. The overall study: Of all 400 or so donors who were genotyped, roughly 83% belonged to the Caucasian-associated ancestry cluster.

CDR1 is KGHSY and CDR2 is FQNENV in the germline V gene. The CDR3 loop spans 15 amino acids. After removal of 2 bases from V and 7 bases from J, the junction contained 8 bases not matched to a gene. Researchers ran the PCR with 60 Vbeta and 13 Jbeta primers. Clones were read by immunoSEQ multiplex PCR, and TCRdb kept only the in-frame ones, dropping some. The table has roughly 100,000 clones, about 15% seen once. Broader study findings: Apart from CMV serostatus, no immune exposure information was available. One cluster of highly shared sequence variants probably arose as a sequencing artifact.

Points on this clone: The antigen is unknown.

The sample was PBMCs. V and J are TRBV16 and TRBJ2-7, with TRBD1 matching over 10 bases. The origin of this receptor is a female donor in good health and CMV-seronegative. CDR3 sequence reads: CASSQAPGQGMEQYF. The CDR3 nucleotides are TGTGCCAGCAGCCAAGCGCCGGGACAGGGGATGGAGCAGTACTTC.